This passage covers 8 T cell receptor beta chains from one sample sequenced in a study of post-analysis software for immune sequencing data. What these receptors recognize is not known. Whole-study findings and limits: Controls had lower frequencies than patients of about five TRBV segments, which included TRBV5-6, TRBV5-1 and TRBV20-1.

Unique molecular identifiers tagged the TCR beta cDNA libraries. TCRdb passed the PCR reads through MiXCR, listing each CDR3 protein once. The sample consists of some 890,000 distinct CDR3 sequences, roughly 50% of them appearing once. Input material: blood. These receptors all come from a girl aged 5 to 17 with multiple sclerosis.

This chain connects TRBV6-1 to TRBJ2-3, with 7 bases matching TRBD2. There are 15 residues in the CDR3. V shed 3 bases and J 6 bases; nucleotides not matched to a gene: 9. The germline V gene has CDR1 MNHNS and CDR2 SASEGT. CDR3 region: CASSDSGSPGDTQYF. The CDR3 region has the DNA TGTGCCAGCAGTGATAGCGGGTCGCCGGGCGATACGCAGTATTTT.

The chain recombines TRBV30 with TRBJ2-2; D unclear. V was shortened by 2 bases and J by 5 bases, with 9 bases between the two germline ends. The length of the CDR3 is 13 residues. From germline, CDR1 is GTSNPN and CDR2 SVGIG (reference sequence). CDR3 in amino acids: CAWSPLRTGELFF. Here the CDR3 DNA reads TGTGCCTGGAGTCCCCTTCGGACCGGGGAGCTGTTTTTT.

J is TRBJ1-5 and V is TRBV20-1, with unresolved D. Germline V lookup: CDR1 DFQATT, CDR2 SNEGSKA (reference sequence). The CDR3 runs to 18 residues. Trimming stripped 6 bases from V and 0 bases from J, with 24 bases between. The CDR3 loop reads CSARRSVSGRVSNQPQHF. CDR3 DNA sequence: TGCAGTGCCAGAAGATCGGTTAGCGGGCGGGTTAGCAATCAGCCCCAGCATTTT.

This chain uses TRBV4-1 with TRBJ2-4, with 7 bases aligning to TRBD1. The J call could be wrong; TRBJ2-7 is a better fit for the DNA end. This CDR3 has 16 amino acids. CDR1 is MGHRA and CDR2 is YSYEKL in the germline V gene. CDR3 amino acids: CASSHSSGTESLEQYF. CDR3 in DNA: TGCGCCAGCAGCCATTCATCCGGGACAGAGAGCCTCGAGCAGTACTTC.

The gene calls are TRBV20-1 and TRBJ2-7, with TRBD2 identical over 12 bases. CDR1 is DFQATT, CDR2 SNEGSKA, per germline (reference sequence). CDR3 length: 16 amino acids. J was trimmed by 7 bases and V by 3 bases; bases with no gene match: 13. CDR3 nucleotide sequence: TGCAGTGCTAGTCCTACAACGACTAGCGGGAGTCGGGAGCAGTACTTC. Translated: CSASPTTTSGSREQYF.

In this sample, this clonotype turned up once. V gene TRBV10-3 combines with J gene TRBJ2-5; D assignment may be TRBD1 or TRBD2 (6 bases each). CDR3 length equals 12 residues. The V end lost 8 bases, the J end lost 3 bases, and 10 bases lay between the germline ends. The germline gives CDR1 ENHRY, CDR2 SYGVKD. CDR3 DNA sequence: TGTGCCATCGGAGGGGGGAAAGAGACCCAGTACTTC. As protein: CAIGGGKETQYF.

The rearrangement links TRBV3-1 to TRBJ1-1; D is uncertain. Trimming removed 0 bases at V and 5 bases at J, with 16 bases between. Germline V gene lookup returns CDR1 LGHDT and CDR2 YNNKEL (reference sequence). The CDR3 consists of 16 residues. CDR3 amino acids: CASSQESAGGPTEAFF. CDR3 nucleotide sequence: TGTGCCAGCAGCCAAGAGTCGGCCGGTGGTCCAACTGAAGCTTTCTTT.

V is TRBV6-5 and J is TRBJ2-6; D remains unclear. Germline-derived CDR1 and CDR2 are MNHEY and SVGAGI. The V gene lost 2 bases and the J gene lost 0 bases, with 5 bases spanning the gap. The CDR3 is 15 amino acids. The CDR3 DNA follows: TGTGCCAGCAGTTACCTTGACTCTGGGGCCAACGTCCTGACTTTC. Protein: CASSYLDSGANVLTF.